Listed below are T cell receptor beta chains from one sample, sequenced in a study of siplizumab effects on memory and regulatory T cells. Sequenced by immunoSEQ multiplex PCR; TCRdb stores in-frame clones only, minus some. Of around 100,000 clones in the sample, 94% are singletons; the top ten hold approximately 1.5%. Material: non-Treg CD4+ T cells sorted from blood. The receptors stem from a human donor in good health. Each CDR3 is given with its conserved first and last residue. D genes are given only for firm matches. Rows give clone size only sometimes, using once, few, many, or a class for an expanded clone.

d_gene: .
j_gene: TRBJ2-2
len: 15
abundance: .
v_gene: TRBV21-1
CDR3nt: TGTGCCAGCAGCAAACGAACTGCCAACACCGGGGAGCTGTTTTTT
CDR3aa: CASSKRTANTGELFF

d_gene: TRBD1
j_gene: TRBJ1-1
len: 14
abundance: .
v_gene: TRBV5-4
CDR3nt: TGTGCCAGCAGCCCCGGGACAGGGAATTCTGAAGCTTTCTTT
CDR3aa: CASSPGTGNSEAFF

d_gene: .
j_gene: TRBJ2-7
len: 12
abundance: .
v_gene: TRBV28
CDR3nt: TGTGCCAGCAGGGTACAGGGCTACGAGCAGTACTTC
CDR3aa: CASRVQGYEQYF

d_gene: .
j_gene: TRBJ2-7
len: 11
abundance: .
v_gene: TRBV5-1
CDR3nt: TGCGCCAGCAGCACGAAATACGAGCAGTACTTC
CDR3aa: CASSTKYEQYF

d_gene: TRBD1
j_gene: TRBJ1-1
len: 13
abundance: .
v_gene: TRBV19
CDR3nt: TGTGCCAGTAGAAAACAGGGGGTCACTGAAGCTTTCTTT
CDR3aa: CASRKQGVTEAFF

d_gene: .
j_gene: TRBJ1-1
len: 11
abundance: .
v_gene: TRBV28
CDR3nt: TGTGCCAGCAGTTGGAACACTGAAGCTTTCTTT
CDR3aa: CASSWNTEAFF

d_gene: TRBD1
j_gene: TRBJ2-7
len: 13
abundance: .
v_gene: TRBV15
CDR3nt: TGTGCCACCAGCAGAGAGATTTTGGGACAGGAGTACTTC
CDR3aa: CATSREILGQEYF

d_gene: TRBD1
j_gene: TRBJ2-1
len: 16
abundance: .
v_gene: TRBV12-5
CDR3nt: TGTGCTAGTGGTTTGAAACAGGGGGCAGGCTACAATGAGCAGTTCTTC
CDR3aa: CASGLKQGAGYNEQFF

d_gene: .
j_gene: TRBJ2-6
len: 13
abundance: .
v_gene: TRBV6-5
CDR3nt: TGTGCCAGCAGATTTACTGGGGCCAACGTCCTGACTTTC
CDR3aa: CASRFTGANVLTF

d_gene: .
j_gene: TRBJ2-7
len: 13
abundance: .
v_gene: TRBV19
CDR3nt: TGTGCCAGTAGTATACAACTACACTACGAGCAGTACTTC
CDR3aa: CASSIQLHYEQYF

d_gene: .
j_gene: TRBJ2-3
len: 13
abundance: .
v_gene: TRBV5-1
CDR3nt: TGCGCCAGCAGCCCCGGGGACACAGATACGCAGTATTTT
CDR3aa: CASSPGDTDTQYF

d_gene: TRBD1
j_gene: TRBJ2-5
len: 17
abundance: .
v_gene: TRBV5-1
CDR3nt: TGCGCCAGCAGCTTGTTCCACTCGGGGCAGGGGGTGGAGACCCAGTACTTC
CDR3aa: CASSLFHSGQGVETQYF

d_gene: .
j_gene: TRBJ2-4
len: 17
abundance: .
v_gene: TRBV18
CDR3nt: TGTGCCAGCTCTGGAGTGCCGGGGGCGGTGTCCAAAAACATTCAGTACTTC
CDR3aa: CASSGVPGAVSKNIQYF

d_gene: .
j_gene: TRBJ2-3
len: 12
abundance: .
v_gene: TRBV27
CDR3nt: TGTGCCAGCAGTCCCCACACAGATACGCAGTATTTT
CDR3aa: CASSPHTDTQYF

d_gene: .
j_gene: TRBJ2-3
len: 11
abundance: .
v_gene: TRBV27
CDR3nt: TGTGCCAGCAGAAACACAGATACGCAGTATTTT
CDR3aa: CASRNTDTQYF

d_gene: .
j_gene: TRBJ2-7
len: 15
abundance: once
v_gene: TRBV10-3
CDR3nt: TGTGCCATCAGCTACAGAGAGGACAAATCCTACGAGCAGTACTTC
CDR3aa: CAISYREDKSYEQYF

d_gene: .
j_gene: TRBJ2-1
len: 16
abundance: .
v_gene: TRBV15
CDR3nt: TGTGCCACCAGCAGAGGATTAAGCGGAGGGCGGGATGAGCAGTTCTTC
CDR3aa: CATSRGLSGGRDEQFF

d_gene: .
j_gene: TRBJ1-1
len: 12
abundance: .
v_gene: TRBV28
CDR3nt: TGTGCCACCGTTGGTCGGCACACTGAAGCTTTCTTT
CDR3aa: CATVGRHTEAFF

d_gene: TRBD1
j_gene: TRBJ1-4
len: 15
abundance: .
v_gene: TRBV9
CDR3nt: TGTGCCAGCAGCGAGATGACAGGGTATAATGAAAAACTGTTTTTT
CDR3aa: CASSEMTGYNEKLFF

d_gene: TRBD2
j_gene: TRBJ2-5
len: 17
abundance: once
v_gene: TRBV11-3
CDR3nt: TGTGCCAGCAGCCCTGGACTAGCGGGAGTGTACGGAGAGACCCAGTACTTC
CDR3aa: CASSPGLAGVYGETQYF

d_gene: .
j_gene: TRBJ2-5
len: 16
abundance: .
v_gene: TRBV9
CDR3nt: TGTGCCAGCAGCCCACCTCCAAGAGGATCCCAAGAGACCCAGTACTTC
CDR3aa: CASSPPPRGSQETQYF

d_gene: TRBD2
j_gene: TRBJ2-1
len: 16
abundance: .
v_gene: TRBV5-4
CDR3nt: TGTGCCAGCAGCCGCCTTGGACTAGCGGGAGACAATGAGCAGTTCTTC
CDR3aa: CASSRLGLAGDNEQFF

d_gene: TRBD1
j_gene: TRBJ1-1
len: 14
abundance: .
v_gene: TRBV5-6
CDR3nt: TGTGCCAGTACTACAGGGGTAAAGAGTGTTGAAGCTTTCTTT
CDR3aa: CASTTGVKSVEAFF

d_gene: TRBD2
j_gene: TRBJ2-5
len: 17
abundance: .
v_gene: TRBV11-2
CDR3nt: TGTGCCAGCAGCTTAGAGATGACTAGCGGGATCCAAGAGACCCAGTACTTC
CDR3aa: CASSLEMTSGIQETQYF

d_gene: TRBD2
j_gene: TRBJ2-5
len: 16
abundance: .
v_gene: TRBV7-2
CDR3nt: TGTGCCAGCAGCAGAGGGGCTAGCGGGAGGATCGAGACCCAGTACTTC
CDR3aa: CASSRGASGRIETQYF

d_gene: TRBD1
j_gene: TRBJ2-5
len: 15
abundance: .
v_gene: TRBV5-1
CDR3nt: TGCGCCAGCAGCTTGGGAGGGACAGGGGAGGAGACCCAGTACTTC
CDR3aa: CASSLGGTGEETQYF

d_gene: .
j_gene: TRBJ2-1
len: 14
abundance: .
v_gene: TRBV7-9
CDR3nt: TGTGCCAGCAGCCTCCAGGGCTTTAGCGATGAGCAGTTCTTC
CDR3aa: CASSLQGFSDEQFF

d_gene: TRBD1
j_gene: TRBJ1-4
len: 14
abundance: .
v_gene: TRBV7-9
CDR3nt: TGTGCCAGCAGCTTAGCGCAGGGGGCTGAAAAACTGTTTTTT
CDR3aa: CASSLAQGAEKLFF

d_gene: .
j_gene: TRBJ1-4
len: 14
abundance: .
v_gene: TRBV2
CDR3nt: TGTGCCAGCATACAGCTCTCAACTAATGAAAAACTGTTTTTT
CDR3aa: CASIQLSTNEKLFF

d_gene: TRBD1
j_gene: TRBJ1-1
len: 14
abundance: .
v_gene: TRBV19
CDR3nt: TGTGCCAGTAGTGCCGGGACAGGGGGTACTGAAGCTTTCTTT
CDR3aa: CASSAGTGGTEAFF

d_gene: .
j_gene: TRBJ1-2
len: 11
abundance: few
v_gene: TRBV30
CDR3nt: TGTGCCTGGAACAGGGTTCAGGGCTACACCTTC
CDR3aa: CAWNRVQGYTF

d_gene: .
j_gene: TRBJ1-6
len: 15
abundance: .
v_gene: TRBV7-3
CDR3nt: TGTGCCAGCAGCTTAGGGACGGGTTATAATTCACCCCTCCACTTT
CDR3aa: CASSLGTGYNSPLHF

d_gene: TRBD1
j_gene: TRBJ1-5
len: 14
abundance: .
v_gene: TRBV6-5
CDR3nt: TGTGCCAGCAGTTTGGACAGGGCCAATCAGCCCCAGCATTTT
CDR3aa: CASSLDRANQPQHF

d_gene: .
j_gene: TRBJ1-2
len: 15
abundance: .
v_gene: TRBV15
CDR3nt: TGTGCCACCAGCATTGAGGGCTTAATACGTGGAGGCTACACCTTC
CDR3aa: CATSIEGLIRGGYTF

d_gene: .
j_gene: TRBJ1-5
len: 13
abundance: .
v_gene: TRBV6-5
CDR3nt: TGTGCCACCCAAGGCACGCAGAATCAGCCCCAGCATTTT
CDR3aa: CATQGTQNQPQHF

d_gene: .
j_gene: TRBJ2-2
len: 14
abundance: .
v_gene: TRBV4-1
CDR3nt: TGCGCCAGCAGCCAAGTATTAACCACCGGGGAGCTGTTTTTT
CDR3aa: CASSQVLTTGELFF

d_gene: TRBD2
j_gene: TRBJ2-1
len: 19
abundance: .
v_gene: TRBV18
CDR3nt: TGTGCCAGCTCCCGGAGGCTGGCGGGAGGGCAAAGAGCCTACAATGAGCAGTTCTTC
CDR3aa: CASSRRLAGGQRAYNEQFF

d_gene: .
j_gene: TRBJ1-5
len: 18
abundance: .
v_gene: TRBV6-1
CDR3nt: TGTGCCAGCAGTGAAGTTATTTTAGCGGCAGGGCTCAATCAGCCCCAGCATTTT
CDR3aa: CASSEVILAAGLNQPQHF

d_gene: TRBD1
j_gene: TRBJ1-2
len: 16
abundance: .
v_gene: TRBV7-2
CDR3nt: TGTGCCAGCAGCCGGGGTGGACAGGGGAAAAACTATGGCTACACCTTC
CDR3aa: CASSRGGQGKNYGYTF

d_gene: .
j_gene: TRBJ2-7
len: 13
abundance: .
v_gene: TRBV15
CDR3nt: TGTGCCACCAGTTCTGGCAGGCAAAACGAGCAGTACTTC
CDR3aa: CATSSGRQNEQYF

d_gene: TRBD1
j_gene: TRBJ2-5
len: 14
abundance: .
v_gene: TRBV19
CDR3nt: TGTGCCAGTAGTAGGGACAGGTACCAAGAGACCCAGTACTTC
CDR3aa: CASSRDRYQETQYF

d_gene: .
j_gene: TRBJ2-3
len: 13
abundance: .
v_gene: TRBV2
CDR3nt: TGTGCCAGCAGTAGACAATCCACAGATGCGCAGTATTTT
CDR3aa: CASSRQSTDAQYF

d_gene: TRBD1
j_gene: TRBJ2-7
len: 15
abundance: once
v_gene: TRBV5-1
CDR3nt: TGCGCCAGCAGACGCATACAGGGGGCCTCCTACGAGCAGTACTTC
CDR3aa: CASRRIQGASYEQYF

d_gene: .
j_gene: TRBJ2-2
len: 14
abundance: .
v_gene: TRBV7-3
CDR3nt: TGTGCCAGCAGCTTAAAGTACCCAACCGGGGAGCTGTTTTTT
CDR3aa: CASSLKYPTGELFF

d_gene: .
j_gene: TRBJ1-2
len: 14
abundance: .
v_gene: TRBV11-2
CDR3nt: TGTGCCAGCAGCTCTCTGACAAAAAACTATGGCTACACCTTC
CDR3aa: CASSSLTKNYGYTF

d_gene: .
j_gene: TRBJ2-7
len: 14
abundance: .
v_gene: TRBV7-8
CDR3nt: TGTGCCAGCAGCGGACGGGACGCCTCCTACGAGCAGTACTTC
CDR3aa: CASSGRDASYEQYF